Listed here are 7 T cell receptor beta chains from one sample, sequenced in a study of metastatic and nonmetastatic thyroid tumors. With MiXCR, TCRdb called clones anew from the PCR reads. The sample shows around 31,000 clones, 14% to 15% of them seen only once. Thyroid surgery was preceded by no treatment in any patient. Sequenced input: blood. The origin of the receptors is a male donor with papillary thyroid cancer or a benign thyroid nodule (not recorded which). Some clones in this sample may be carry-over from other donors' samples.

This clone was counted many times. J is TRBJ2-7 and V is TRBV28; weak D call: TRBD1 (5 bases). Trimming pared 4 bases from V and 3 bases from J, leaving 7 bases between. Germline-derived CDR1 and CDR2 are MDHEN and SYDVKM. The CDR3 sequence is 12 residues long. The CDR3 DNA follows: TGTGCCAGCAGTTCGACAGTCTACGAGCAGTACTTC. Protein: CASSSTVYEQYF.

This clone was detected many times. The chain combines TRBV12-3 or TRBV12-4 with TRBJ1-4; 7 positions match TRBD1. This CDR3 spans 14 amino acids. V dropped 7 bases and J dropped 8; count of bases not matched to a gene: 10. In nucleotides, the CDR3 is TGTGCCAGCACCCTAGACAGGGATCGGGAAAAACTGTTTTTT. Residues: CASTLDRDREKLFF.

This clone is a singleton in its sample. Here the CDR3 DNA reads TGCAGTGCTAGAGATTTGGGGCGGGGAAACACCATATATTTT. Its protein product is CSARDLGRGNTIYF. This sequence joins TRBV20-1 and TRBJ1-3; D is perhaps TRBD1 (5 bases). From germline, CDR1 is DFQATT and CDR2 SNEGSKA (reference sequence). V was cut by 0 bases and J by 4 bases, with 10 bases left in between. CDR3 length: 14 amino acids.

This clone was detected ten times or more. The chain has TRBV7-8 and TRBJ2-2; tentative D call: TRBD1 (6 bases). Germline CDR1 SGHVS, CDR2 FQNEAQ. This CDR3 is 15 amino acids long. V dropped 5 bases and J dropped 7 bases, with 17 bases sitting between them. The CDR3 loop reads CASSKQQGRGGELFF. The DNA of the CDR3 is TGTGCCAGCAGCAAACAACAGGGAAGGGGCGGGGAGCTGTTTTTT.

This clone was counted ten times or more. The CDR3 DNA reads TGTGCCAGCTCAGGGACAACCACCTACGAGCAGTACTTC. Translation gives CASSGTTTYEQYF. The rearrangement joins TRBV6-2 or TRBV6-3 to TRBJ2-7; maybe TRBD1 (6 bases). Looked up from germline, CDR1 is MNHEY and CDR2 is SVGEGT. This CDR3 spans 13 amino acids. With 8 bases removed from V and 2 bases from J, the gap between germline ends came to 13 bases.

Comments on this clone: A read error may explain this, as a much larger clone is one base away. This chain uses TRBV11-1 with TRBJ2-1; a possible D gene is TRBD2 (5 bases). CDR3 length: 16 amino acids. The V and J ends lost 5 bases and 5 bases respectively, with 19 bases between them. The germline CDR1 and CDR2 sequences are SGHAT and FQDESV (reference sequence). The CDR3 DNA follows: TGTGCCAGCAGCCTAAGGGCTGTACTAGGTAACAATGAGCAGTTCTTC. Protein sequence: CASSLRAVLGNNEQFF.

This clone was observed many times. The J gene is TRBJ2-5, the V gene TRBV15; 9 nucleotides line up with TRBD2. The CDR3 extends over 20 amino acids. V gave up 1 base and J gave up 1 base; unmatched junction bases: 16. CDR1 is LNHNV, CDR2 YYDKDF, per germline (reference sequence). The CDR3 region has the DNA TGTGCCACCAGCAGAGCGGTCGGAAATTGGGGCGGGAGGGTCCAAGAGACCCAGTACTTC. Amino acids: CATSRAVGNWGGRVQETQYF.